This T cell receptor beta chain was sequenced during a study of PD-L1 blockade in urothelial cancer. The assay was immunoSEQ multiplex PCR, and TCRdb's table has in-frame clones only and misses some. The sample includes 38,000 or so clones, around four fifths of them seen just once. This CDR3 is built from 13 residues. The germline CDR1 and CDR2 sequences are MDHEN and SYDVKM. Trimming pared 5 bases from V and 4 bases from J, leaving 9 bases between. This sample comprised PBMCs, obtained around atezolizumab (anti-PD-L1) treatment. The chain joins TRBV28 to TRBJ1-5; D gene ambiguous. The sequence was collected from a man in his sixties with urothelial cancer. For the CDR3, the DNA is TGTGCCAGCAGTCGACAAAGGAATCAGCCCCAGCATTTT. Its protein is CASSRQRNQPQHF.